Each of the 5 T cell receptor beta chains below was sequenced from the same sample in a study of beta chain features in type 1 diabetes. Of the isolated RNA, all was reverse transcribed, and so the sequenced material was expressed TCRB transcripts. Clones were read by immunoSEQ multiplex PCR, and TCRdb kept only the in-frame ones, dropping some. The data show about 450,000 clones, 10% to 12% seen once. Input material: naive CD4+ T cells from blood. The receptors stem from a woman under 30 in good health.

This clone came up a few times. At the DNA level, this CDR3 is encoded by other sequences in the same sample as well. The chain couples TRBV7-9 to TRBJ1-1, with D perhaps TRBD1 (6 bases). The V end was cut by 3 bases, the J end by 6 bases, with 14 bases between. CDR1 and CDR2 from the germline V gene are SEHNR and FQNEAQ (reference sequence). The CDR3 is 14 amino acids. The CDR3 spells CASSLSQGSAEAFF. In DNA, the CDR3 is TGTGCCAGCAGCTTGTCCCAGGGGAGCGCTGAAGCTTTCTTT.

This chain links TRBV7-9 with TRBJ2-6; D uncertain. Trimming took 4 bases from V and 1 from J, leaving 8 bases between them. Germline CDR1 is SEHNR and CDR2 is FQNEAQ (reference sequence). The CDR3 sequence is 15 residues long. CDR3 nucleotides: TGTGCCAGCAGCTCCTTCAGGTCTGGGGCCAACGTCCTGACTTTC. This translates into CASSSFRSGANVLTF.

The CDR3 here is CAISHRGPDTEAFF. CDR3 sequence (DNA): TGTGCCATCAGTCACAGGGGGCCGGACACTGAAGCTTTCTTT. The V and J genes are TRBV10-3 and TRBJ1-1; 9 bases are a match to TRBD1. The ends lost 5 bases at V and 3 bases at J; junction bases unmatched: 4. Germline lookup yields CDR1 ENHRY and CDR2 SYGVKD. This CDR3 comprises 14 residues.

This clone has only a few counts. The chain joins TRBV5-1 to TRBJ2-5; D uncertain. Germline V gene lookup returns CDR1 SGHRS and CDR2 YFSETQ. This CDR3 region has 14 residues. Trimming shortened V by 4 bases and J by 3 bases, and 13 bases separated the two germline ends. Written as DNA, the CDR3 is TGCGCCAGCAGCCGGAACAGCTGGAAAGAGACCCAGTACTTC. Protein product: CASSRNSWKETQYF.

The chain combines TRBV18 with TRBJ2-7; D is unclear. The germline V and J ends were trimmed by 3 bases and 4 bases, with 10 bases remaining between them. The CDR3 is 13 amino acids. Looked up from germline, CDR1 is KGHSH and CDR2 is LQKENI. This CDR3 reads CASSPSTLYEQYV. In DNA form, the CDR3 reads TGTGCCAGCTCACCCTCGACACTGTACGAGCAGTACGTC.